Presented here are 27 T cell receptor beta chains from one specimen sequenced in a study of cytomegalovirus exposure and HLA in healthy donors (dated by TCRdb to the late 2010s). The library was obtained by the immunoSEQ multiplex PCR assay. For the multiplex PCR, a mixture combining 60 forward primers for TCR Vbeta segments and 13 reverse primers for TCR Jbeta segments was used. The table comes from immuneACCESS by way of TCRdb, which keeps in-frame sequences with V and J called. Part of the clones is missing from these tables; in studies checked, under half for an unresolved V gene and the rest for unknown reasons. Across this sample there are more than 100,000 clones, with about 75% seen only once. 30% of the sample belongs to the ten largest clones. Sample: PBMCs. The source is a man aged 60 to 69 in good health and CMV-seropositive.

The CDR3 region has the DNA TGTGCCAGCAGCGGACAGATTTCTAACTATGGCTACACCTTC. Residues: CASSGQISNYGYTF. V and J are TRBV9 and TRBJ1-2, with D possibly being TRBD1 (5 bases). The CDR3 has 14 amino acids. Trimming left V 3 bases short and J 0 bases short, with 9 bases between. Germline V gene data show CDR1 as SGDLS and CDR2 as YYNGEE.

This rearrangement joins TRBV7-2 to TRBJ2-1; D perhaps matches TRBD2 (5 bases). The CDR3 extends over 15 amino acids. V was shortened by 7 bases and J by 2 bases, with 15 bases between the two germline ends. Per germline, CDR1 SGHTA and CDR2 FQGNSA. The CDR3 region is CASTYRLAAYNEQFF. The DNA for the CDR3 is TGTGCCAGCACCTACCGCCTAGCCGCCTACAATGAGCAGTTCTTC.

The CDR3 nucleotides read TGTGCCAGCAGCCCAGGGGGGATTTGGGATGAAAAACTGTTTTTT. Translated, it gives CASSPGGIWDEKLFF. The chain employs TRBV28 and TRBJ1-4, with TRBD1 matching 7 bases. V dropped 6 bases and J dropped 6; count of bases not matched to a gene: 10. This CDR3 has 15 amino acids. The V gene's germline CDR1 is MDHEN and CDR2 SYDVKM.

A word on this clone: Other DNA sequences in this sample translate to the same CDR3. The rearrangement joins TRBV9 to TRBJ2-1; 8 bases align to TRBD2. The CDR3 loop spans 15 amino acids. Germline-derived CDR1 and CDR2 are SGDLS and YYNGEE. V shed 3 bases, J shed 7 bases, and the junction held 9 bases outside the gene matches. CDR3 nucleotide sequence: TGTGCCAGCAGCGGGCGACTAGCGTCAGGGAATGAGCAGTTCTTC. Residues: CASSGRLASGNEQFF.

The chain joins TRBV19 to TRBJ2-1, with D perhaps matching TRBD1 (6 bases). The CDR3 length is 13 residues. CDR1 and CDR2 from the germline V gene are LNHDA and SQIVND (reference sequence). V lost 5 bases, J lost 7 bases, and 12 bases lay in between. The CDR3 region is CASSVRTVNEQFF. CDR3 DNA: TGTGCCAGTAGTGTTCGGACAGTGAATGAGCAGTTCTTC.

This clone was recorded a few times. The chain uses TRBV15 and TRBJ2-1, with D unclear. V was shortened by 3 bases and J by 0 bases, with 12 bases between the two germline ends. This CDR3 is 16 amino acids long. Per the germline V gene, CDR1 is LNHNV and CDR2 is YYDKDF (reference sequence). The chain's CDR3 is CATSSPVFGSYNEQFF. The CDR3 DNA reads as TGTGCCACCAGCAGTCCGGTCTTCGGCTCCTACAATGAGCAGTTCTTC.

J is TRBJ2-5 and V is TRBV14; 10 positions match TRBD1. Gene TRBJ2-7 matches the end of the DNA better, so the J call may be wrong. The CDR3 runs to 16 residues. Germline V gene sequence: CDR1 SGHDN, CDR2 FVKESK. DNA for the CDR3: TGTGCCAGCAGCCAAGCACCGGGGACAGGGGACTACGAGCAGTACTTC. Amino acid sequence: CASSQAPGTGDYEQYF.

The rearrangement uses TRBV7-8 and TRBJ2-4; 9 bases are a match to TRBD2. The germline gives CDR1 SGHVS, CDR2 FQNEAQ. V shed 3 bases, J shed 3 bases, and the junction held 12 bases outside the gene matches. CDR3 length: 18 residues. CDR3 residues: CASSFGRGGRGGKNIQYF. The DNA for the CDR3 is TGTGCCAGCAGCTTCGGGCGGGGGGGCCGAGGAGGCAAAAACATTCAGTACTTC.

This clone has only a few counts. CDR3 sequence (DNA): TGTGCCACACCCGCGGGCGGGGCTTGGGAGACCCAGTACTTC. Translated: CATPAGGAWETQYF. The V gene is TRBV6-4, the J gene TRBJ2-5; D might be TRBD2 (6 bases). The CDR3 length is 14 residues. Germline V gives CDR1 MRHNA, CDR2 SNTAGT. Deletions cut 10 bases from V and 5 bases from J, with 20 bases between.

The chain combines TRBV16 with TRBJ1-2, with D tentatively TRBD1 (5 bases). The CDR3 runs to 14 residues. Between the trimmed V and J ends, which lost 0 bases and 4 bases, there was a span of 9 bases. Germline V lookup: CDR1 KGHSY, CDR2 FQNENV. The CDR3 nucleotides read TGTGCCAGCAGCCAATCGCGCAGGGCCTATGGCTACACCTTC. It yields the protein CASSQSRRAYGYTF.

This clone showed up just a few times. The chain joins TRBV5-4 to TRBJ2-2, with a weak D call TRBD1 (6 bases). CDR3 length equals 14 residues. V was trimmed by 4 bases and J by 1 base, leaving 8 bases between them. Germline V lookup: CDR1 SGHNT, CDR2 YYREEE (reference sequence). CDR3 coding DNA: TGTGCCAGCAGCCCGGGACAGAACACCGGGGAGCTGTTTTTT. It is translated as CASSPGQNTGELFF.

This chain uses TRBV11-2 with TRBJ1-3; no firm D call. V was shortened by 0 bases and J by 4 bases, with 13 bases between the two germline ends. The CDR3 runs to 16 residues. Germline V gene data show CDR1 as SGHAT and CDR2 as FQNNGV. The CDR3 here is CASSLDVFYTGNTIYF. CDR3 nucleotides: TGTGCCAGCAGCTTAGATGTGTTTTACACCGGAAACACCATATATTTT.

The V and J genes are TRBV6-1 and TRBJ1-2; D possibly corresponds to TRBD1 (6 bases). CDR3 length: 15 residues. Germline CDR1 and CDR2: MNHNS and SASEGT. Between the trimmed V and J ends, which lost 8 bases and 2 bases, there was a span of 18 bases. The CDR3 region has the DNA TGTGCCAGCGTCATTTCCCAGGGGCCGAACTATGGCTACACCTTC. Amino acid sequence: CASVISQGPNYGYTF.

The chain links TRBV7-3 to TRBJ2-7; TRBD2 is a possible D gene (5 bases). CDR3 length: 13 amino acids. The ends were cut back, 1 base at V and 6 bases at J, with 10 bases in the middle. Germline CDR1 and CDR2: SGHTA and FQGTGA. The CDR3 bases are TGTGCCAGCAGCTTAATAGTAGGAGGCGAGCAGTACTTC. Amino acids: CASSLIVGGEQYF. Looking up the rest from reference TRBV7-3 and TRBJ2-7 gives the full variable domain: GAGVSQTPSNKVTEKGKYVELRCDPISGHTALYWYRQSLGQGPEFLIYFQGTGAADDSGLPNDRFFAVRPEGSVSTLKIQRTERGDSAVYLCASSLIVGGEQYFGPGTRLTVT.

V is TRBV19 and J is TRBJ1-2; no clear D. This CDR3 comprises 13 residues. Deletions cut 4 bases from V and 1 base from J, with 7 bases between. Per germline, CDR1 LNHDA and CDR2 SQIVND (reference sequence). This CDR3 reads CASSRSGNYGYTF. The CDR3 DNA reads TGTGCCAGTAGTAGGTCGGGTAACTATGGCTACACCTTC.

In its sample, this clone was seen once. This chain joins TRBV28 and TRBJ1-2; the D gene is possibly TRBD1 (5 bases). This CDR3 has 13 amino acids. V was cut by 10 bases and J by 4 bases, with 16 bases left in between. Germline CDR1 and CDR2: MDHEN and SYDVKM. The DNA for the CDR3 is TGTGCCACTCTATCTTCAGGGTTCTATGGCTACACCTTC. Protein sequence: CATLSSGFYGYTF.

This chain connects TRBV5-1 to TRBJ2-1; the D gene is possibly TRBD1 (5 bases). Trimming left V 5 bases short and J 0 bases short, with 9 bases between. This CDR3 has 14 residues. From germline, CDR1 is SGHRS and CDR2 YFSETQ. The CDR3 sequence: CASRQASSYNEQFF. The CDR3 DNA reads as TGCGCCAGCAGACAGGCGAGCTCCTACAATGAGCAGTTCTTC.

This clone occurred a few times. This chain uses TRBV14 with TRBJ1-1; no definite D call. The CDR3 has 14 residues. V was shortened by 0 bases and J by 1 base, with 6 bases between the two germline ends. Looked up from germline, CDR1 is SGHDN and CDR2 is FVKESK. This CDR3 is CASSQEGGNTEAFF. DNA of the CDR3: TGTGCCAGCAGCCAAGAGGGAGGGAACACTGAAGCTTTCTTT.

The genes are TRBV5-4 and TRBJ1-5, with D possibly matching TRBD1 (6 bases). The V end was cut by 0 bases, the J end by 0 bases, with 10 bases between. Germline CDR1 reads SGHNT; CDR2 reads YYREEE (reference sequence). The CDR3 totals 16 residues. CDR3 coding DNA: TGTGCCAGCAGCTTGGAAGGGGGTTATAGCAATCAGCCCCAGCATTTT. It yields the protein CASSLEGGYSNQPQHF.

The rearrangement joins TRBV5-1 to TRBJ2-7; D might be TRBD1 (5 bases). CDR1 SGHRS and CDR2 YFSETQ come from the germline V gene. This CDR3 has 13 amino acids. Trimming removed 0 bases at V and 5 bases at J, with 9 bases between. Here the CDR3 DNA reads TGCGCCAGCAGCTTGGCAGGGATAAACGAGCAGTACTTC. It is translated as CASSLAGINEQYF.

The CDR3 DNA is TGTGCCAGTACCGGGAACCAAGAGACCCAGTACTTC. Protein: CASTGNQETQYF. V and J are TRBV2 and TRBJ2-5; the D gene is possibly TRBD2 (5 bases). This CDR3 comprises 12 residues. In germline, CDR1 is SNHLY, CDR2 FYNNEI. The V end was cut by 9 bases, the J end by 0 bases, with 8 bases between.

This chain joins TRBV7-9 and TRBJ1-1, with 8 bases identical to TRBD1. Germline loops: CDR1 SEHNR, CDR2 FQNEAQ (reference sequence). The CDR3 is made up of 14 amino acids. The J segment lost 5 bases and the V segment lost 4 bases, leaving 6 bases of the junction unmatched. The CDR3 loop reads CASSSYDRGTEAFF. The CDR3, as DNA: TGTGCCAGCAGCTCCTATGACAGGGGAACTGAAGCTTTCTTT.

The DNA for the CDR3 is TGCGCCAGCAGCCCGGGGGGCCTCTACAATGAGCAGTTCTTC. Translating it yields CASSPGGLYNEQFF. The V call is TRBV5-1, the J call TRBJ2-1; D may be TRBD2 (7 bases). V was shortened by 4 bases and J by 3 bases, with 11 bases between the two germline ends. Per germline, CDR1 SGHRS and CDR2 YFSETQ. The CDR3 is 14 amino acids.

V and J are TRBV7-3 and TRBJ2-7; TRBD1 agrees at 9 bases. Per germline, CDR1 SGHTA and CDR2 FQGTGA. This CDR3 is 16 amino acids long. The junction had 11 bases not matched to a gene; V was cut back by 5 bases and J by 3 bases. CDR3: CASSAGQGHLGYEQYF. The CDR3 region has the DNA TGTGCCAGCAGCGCTGGACAGGGGCACTTGGGCTACGAGCAGTACTTC. The full variable domain, in which reference TRBV7-3 and TRBJ2-7 provide the parts outside the CDR3, is GAGVSQTPSNKVTEKGKYVELRCDPISGHTALYWYRQSLGQGPEFLIYFQGTGAADDSGLPNDRFFAVRPEGSVSTLKIQRTERGDSAVYLCASSAGQGHLGYEQYFGPGTRLTVT.

The chain combines TRBV28 with TRBJ1-2, with unresolved D. CDR3 length: 14 residues. V was cut by 6 bases and J by 4 bases, with 15 bases left in between. Looked up from germline, CDR1 is MDHEN and CDR2 is SYDVKM. In DNA form, the CDR3 reads TGTGCCAGCAGGAATCGGCAGGCTATCTATGGCTACACCTTC. Protein: CASRNRQAIYGYTF.

This clone was seen once. This chain connects TRBV28 to TRBJ1-4; D may be TRBD1 (5 bases). The V gene lost 6 bases and the J gene lost 8 bases, with 16 bases spanning the gap. Looked up from germline, CDR1 is MDHEN and CDR2 is SYDVKM. The CDR3 runs to 14 residues. The CDR3, as DNA: TGTGCCAGCAGCTCGGGGGATTCGGACGAAAAACTGTTTTTT. It specifies CASSSGDSDEKLFF.

The chain recombines TRBV2 with TRBJ2-7; D gene uncertain. The V end was cut by 2 bases, the J end by 7 bases, with 6 bases between. CDR1 is SNHLY, CDR2 FYNNEI, per germline. This CDR3 has 11 amino acids. In DNA form, the CDR3 reads TGTGCCAGCAGTGAATCTCGGGAGCAGTACTTC. This gives the protein CASSESREQYF.